The clone carrying this T cell receptor beta chain has at least ten counts. Trimming took 6 bases from V and 2 from J; bases not matched to a gene: 7. CDR3 length: 15 residues. Amplification targeted TCR beta CDR3 regions from RNA transcripts. A first-round RT-PCR of the TCR CDR3 used the HTBI primer set. One entry per CDR3 protein, called by TCRdb with MiXCR from the multiplex PCR reads. Of about 400,000 distinct CDR3 sequences in the sample, about 13% are singletons; the top ten hold 9.2%. This sample is drawn from a study of T cells in Graves' hyperthyroidism and ophthalmopathy. The chain recombines TRBV12-3 or TRBV12-4 with TRBJ2-7, with TRBD2 matching 10 bases. The specimen sequenced was blood. This clonotype was obtained from a woman between 18 and 29 years old with Graves' hyperthyroidism. The CDR3 loop is CASSQTSGRTYEQYF. As DNA, the CDR3 is TGTGCCAGCAGCCAGACTAGCGGGCGTACCTACGAGCAGTACTTC.